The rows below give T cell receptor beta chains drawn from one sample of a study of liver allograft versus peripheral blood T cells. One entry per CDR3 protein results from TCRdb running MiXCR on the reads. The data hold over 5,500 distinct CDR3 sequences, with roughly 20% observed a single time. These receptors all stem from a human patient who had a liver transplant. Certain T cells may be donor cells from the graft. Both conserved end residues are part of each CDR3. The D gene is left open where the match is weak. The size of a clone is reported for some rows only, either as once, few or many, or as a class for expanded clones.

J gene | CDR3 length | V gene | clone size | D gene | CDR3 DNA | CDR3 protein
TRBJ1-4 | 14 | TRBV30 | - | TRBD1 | TGTGCCTGGAGTGAACCGGGACACAGGGGGAAACTGTTTTTT | CAWSEPGHRGKLFF
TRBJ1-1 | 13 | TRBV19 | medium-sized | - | TGTGCCAGTTCGGTGGGGGGGGCTTATAGGGCTTTCTTT | CASSVGGAYRAFF
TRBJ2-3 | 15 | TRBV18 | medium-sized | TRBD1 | TGTGCCAGCTCACCACGGGACAGGGTCCACGATACGCAGTATTTT | CASSPRDRVHDTQYF
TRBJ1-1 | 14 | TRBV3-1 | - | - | TGTGCCAGCAGCCCTGTTTCGCGGAACACTGAAGCTTTCTTT | CASSPVSRNTEAFF
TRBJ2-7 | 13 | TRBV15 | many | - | TGTGCCACCAGGGTAGGAAGCTCCTACGAGCAGTACTTC | CATRVGSSYEQYF
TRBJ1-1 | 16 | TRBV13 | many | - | TGTGCCAGCAGCCCCGCCATGCAGGGCTCGGACACTGAAGCTTTCTTT | CASSPAMQGSDTEAFF
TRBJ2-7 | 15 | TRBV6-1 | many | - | TGTGCCAGCAGTGTTCCACTTTCTCTCTCCTACGAGCAGTACTTC | CASSVPLSLSYEQYF
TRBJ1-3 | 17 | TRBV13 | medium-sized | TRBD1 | TGTGCCAGCAGCCCCGACGGACAGGGCTACTCTGGAAACACCATATATTTT | CASSPDGQGYSGNTIYF
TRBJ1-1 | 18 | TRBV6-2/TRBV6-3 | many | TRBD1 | TGTGCCAGCAGCCCACCTCCCGGGACAGGATCCCCGAACACTGAAGCTTTCTTT | CASSPPPGTGSPNTEAFF
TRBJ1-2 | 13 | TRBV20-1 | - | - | TGCAGTGCCGGGGGGCGGGAGTTTTATGGCTACACCTTC | CSAGGREFYGYTF
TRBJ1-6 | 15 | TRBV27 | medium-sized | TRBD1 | TGTGCCAGCAGTTGGACAGGGGTAGATAATTCACCCCTCCACTTT | CASSWTGVDNSPLHF
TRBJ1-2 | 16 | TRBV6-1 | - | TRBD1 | TGTGCCAGCAGGCCCCCCCCGAGACAGGGGGCTAGAGGCTACACCTTC | CASRPPPRQGARGYTF
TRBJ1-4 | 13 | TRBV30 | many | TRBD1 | TGTGCCTGGAGTCAGACAGGGAGAGGAAAACTGTTTTTT | CAWSQTGRGKLFF
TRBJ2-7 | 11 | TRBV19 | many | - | TGTGCCAGTAGTATTGGAGTCGAGCAGTACTTC | CASSIGVEQYF
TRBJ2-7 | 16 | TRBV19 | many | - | TGTGCCAGTTCCCCTTCCCTTTCGGGGTCTACCTACGAGCAGTACTTC | CASSPSLSGSTYEQYF
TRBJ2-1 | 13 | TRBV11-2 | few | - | TGTGCCAGCAGCTCCGTCCCGTACAATGAGCAGTTCTTC | CASSSVPYNEQFF
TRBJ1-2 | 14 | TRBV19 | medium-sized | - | TGTGCCAGTATTCCGAGACACCAACTCTATGGCTACACCTTC | CASIPRHQLYGYTF
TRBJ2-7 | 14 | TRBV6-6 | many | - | TGTGCCAGCAGTTACTCTTCCAGCTCCTACGAGCAGTACTTC | CASSYSSSSYEQYF
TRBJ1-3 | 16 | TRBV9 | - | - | TGTGCCAGCAGCGTGGGGGACGGTGTCTCTGGAAACACCATATATTTT | CASSVGDGVSGNTIYF
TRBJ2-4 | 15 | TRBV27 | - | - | TGTGCCAGCAGTTTTTCGGGACTAGCCAAAAACATTCAGTACTTC | CASSFSGLAKNIQYF
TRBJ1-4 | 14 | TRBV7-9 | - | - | TGTGCCAGCAGCCCCGACAGTCCTAGGGAAAAACTGTTTTTT | CASSPDSPREKLFF
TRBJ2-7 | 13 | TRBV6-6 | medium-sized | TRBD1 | TGTGCCAGCTTACAGGGGGCTAAGGGCGAGCAGTACTTC | CASLQGAKGEQYF
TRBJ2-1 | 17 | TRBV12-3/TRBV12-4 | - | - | TGTGCCAGCAGTTTAGCTCCCTTAGCGGCCTCCTACAATGAGCAGTTCTTC | CASSLAPLAASYNEQFF
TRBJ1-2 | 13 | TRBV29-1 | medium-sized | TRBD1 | TGCAGCGTTGAGACAGGGGGAGGCTATGGCTACACCTTC | CSVETGGGYGYTF
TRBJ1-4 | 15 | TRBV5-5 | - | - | TGTGCCAGCAGCGGTGGTGAGGGAGGGAACGAAAAACTGTTTTTT | CASSGGEGGNEKLFF
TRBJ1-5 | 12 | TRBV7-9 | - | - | TGTGCCAGCAGCTTAGAAAGTCAGCCCCAGCATTTT | CASSLESQPQHF